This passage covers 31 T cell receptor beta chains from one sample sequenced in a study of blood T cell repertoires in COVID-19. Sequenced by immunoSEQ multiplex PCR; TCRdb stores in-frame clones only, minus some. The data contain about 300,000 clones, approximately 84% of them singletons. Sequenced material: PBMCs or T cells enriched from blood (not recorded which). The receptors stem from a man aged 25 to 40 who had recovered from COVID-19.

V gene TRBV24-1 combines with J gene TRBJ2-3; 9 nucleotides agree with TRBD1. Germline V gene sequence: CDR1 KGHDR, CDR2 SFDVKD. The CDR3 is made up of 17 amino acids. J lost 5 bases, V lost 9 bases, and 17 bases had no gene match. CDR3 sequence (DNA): TGTGCCACCCAGCCCAGGCCGGGACAGGGTGGCTTAGATACGCAGTATTTT. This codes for CATQPRPGQGGLDTQYF.

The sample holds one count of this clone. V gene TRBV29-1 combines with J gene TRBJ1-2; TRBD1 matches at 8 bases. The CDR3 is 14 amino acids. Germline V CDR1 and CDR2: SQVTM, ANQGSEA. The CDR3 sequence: CSLTGDPSNYGYTF. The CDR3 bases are TGCAGTTTGACAGGGGATCCGTCTAACTATGGCTACACCTTC.

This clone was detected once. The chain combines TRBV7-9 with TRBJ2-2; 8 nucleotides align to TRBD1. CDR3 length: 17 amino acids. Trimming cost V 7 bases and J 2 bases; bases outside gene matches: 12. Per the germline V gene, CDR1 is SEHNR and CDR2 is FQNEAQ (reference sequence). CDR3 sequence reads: CASTKGVGTGNTGELFF. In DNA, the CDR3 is TGTGCCAGCACCAAAGGGGTGGGGACAGGAAACACCGGGGAGCTGTTTTTT. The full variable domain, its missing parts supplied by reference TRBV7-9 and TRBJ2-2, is DTGVSQNPRHKITKRGQNVTFRCDPISEHNRLYWYRQTLGQGPEFLTYFQNEAQLEKSRLLSDRFSAERPKGSFSTLEIQRTEQGDSAMYLCASTKGVGTGNTGELFFGEGSRLTVL.

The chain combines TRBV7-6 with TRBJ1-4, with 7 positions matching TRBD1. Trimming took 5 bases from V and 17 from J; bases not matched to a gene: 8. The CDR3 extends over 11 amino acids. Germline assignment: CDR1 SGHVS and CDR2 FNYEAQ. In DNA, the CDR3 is TGTGCCAGCAGCACCCAGGACAGGTTCTTTTTT. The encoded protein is CASSTQDRFFF. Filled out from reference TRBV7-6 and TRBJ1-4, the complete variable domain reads GAGVSQSPRYKVTKRGQDVALRCDPISGHVSLYWYRQALGQGPEFLTYFNYEAQQDKSGLPNDRFSAERPEGSISTLTIQRTEQRDSAMYRCASSTQDRFFFGSGTQLSVL.

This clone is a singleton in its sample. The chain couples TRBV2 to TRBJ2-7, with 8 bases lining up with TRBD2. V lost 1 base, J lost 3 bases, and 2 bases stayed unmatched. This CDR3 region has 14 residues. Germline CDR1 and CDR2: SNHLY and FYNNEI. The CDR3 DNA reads TGTGCCAGCAGTGAAGAACTAGCGGTCTACGAGCAGTACTTC. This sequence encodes CASSEELAVYEQYF.

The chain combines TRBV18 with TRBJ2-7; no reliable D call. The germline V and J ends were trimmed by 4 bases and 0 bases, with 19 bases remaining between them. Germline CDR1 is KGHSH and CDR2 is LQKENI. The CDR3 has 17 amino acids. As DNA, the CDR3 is TGTGCCAGCTCACAACCACGGCTAGGCGATAGCTCCTACGAGCAGTACTTC. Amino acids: CASSQPRLGDSSYEQYF.

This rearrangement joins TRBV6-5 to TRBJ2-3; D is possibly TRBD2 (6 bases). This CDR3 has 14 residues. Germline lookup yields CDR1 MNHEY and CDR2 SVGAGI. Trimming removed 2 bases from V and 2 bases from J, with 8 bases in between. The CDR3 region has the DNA TGTGCCAGCAGTTACGGCGGGACCACAGATACGCAGTATTTT. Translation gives CASSYGGTTDTQYF.

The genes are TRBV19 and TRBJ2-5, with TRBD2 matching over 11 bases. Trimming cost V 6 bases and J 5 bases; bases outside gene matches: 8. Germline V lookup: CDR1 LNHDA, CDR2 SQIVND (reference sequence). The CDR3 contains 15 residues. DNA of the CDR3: TGTGCCAGTAGCCTACTAGCGGGGGTTCAGGAGACCCAGTACTTC. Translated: CASSLLAGVQETQYF.

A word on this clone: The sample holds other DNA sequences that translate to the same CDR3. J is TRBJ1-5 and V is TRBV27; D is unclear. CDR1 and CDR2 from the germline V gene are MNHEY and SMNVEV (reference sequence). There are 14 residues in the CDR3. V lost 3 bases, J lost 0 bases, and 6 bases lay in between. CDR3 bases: TGTGCCAGCAGTTTTCGTAATAGCAATCAGCCCCAGCATTTT. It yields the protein CASSFRNSNQPQHF.

This CDR3 reads CATSSLPGEYYGYTF. The CDR3 nucleotides are TGTGCCACCAGCAGTCTTCCGGGGGAATACTATGGCTACACCTTC. This chain joins TRBV15 and TRBJ1-2; D perhaps matches TRBD1 (5 bases). V was shortened by 3 bases and J by 3 bases, with 14 bases between the two germline ends. CDR1 is LNHNV and CDR2 is YYDKDF in the germline V gene (reference sequence). The CDR3 sequence is 15 residues long.

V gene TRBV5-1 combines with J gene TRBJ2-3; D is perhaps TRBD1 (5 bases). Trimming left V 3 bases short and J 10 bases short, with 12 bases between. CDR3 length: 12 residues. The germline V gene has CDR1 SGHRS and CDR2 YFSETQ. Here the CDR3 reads CASSSTDTAQYF. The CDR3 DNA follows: TGCGCCAGCAGCTCTACGGACACAGCGCAGTATTTT.

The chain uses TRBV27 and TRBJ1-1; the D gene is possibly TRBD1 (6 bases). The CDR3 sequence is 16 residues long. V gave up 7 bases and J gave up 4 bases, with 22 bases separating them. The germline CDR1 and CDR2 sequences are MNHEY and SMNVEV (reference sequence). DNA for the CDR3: TGTGCCAGCATCCCTACCCCCGGGACACGGTTCACTGAAGCTTTCTTT. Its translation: CASIPTPGTRFTEAFF.

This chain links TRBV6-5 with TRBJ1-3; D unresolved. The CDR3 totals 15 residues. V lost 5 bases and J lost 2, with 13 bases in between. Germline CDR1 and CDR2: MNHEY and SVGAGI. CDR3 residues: CASSLTGMAGNTIYF. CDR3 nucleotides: TGTGCCAGCAGTCTAACCGGGATGGCTGGAAACACCATATATTTT.

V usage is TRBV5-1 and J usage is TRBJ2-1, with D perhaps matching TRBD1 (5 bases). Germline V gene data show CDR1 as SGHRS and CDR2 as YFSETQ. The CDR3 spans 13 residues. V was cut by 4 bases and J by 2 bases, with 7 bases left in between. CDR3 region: CASSMTAYNEQFF. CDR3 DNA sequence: TGCGCCAGCAGCATGACAGCCTACAATGAGCAGTTCTTC.

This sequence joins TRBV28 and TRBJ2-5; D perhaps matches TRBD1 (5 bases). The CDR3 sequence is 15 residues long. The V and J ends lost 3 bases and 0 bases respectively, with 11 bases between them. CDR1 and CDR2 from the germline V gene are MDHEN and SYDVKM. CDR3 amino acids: CASSFGEGDQETQYF. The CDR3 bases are TGTGCCAGCAGTTTCGGTGAAGGGGACCAAGAGACCCAGTACTTC.

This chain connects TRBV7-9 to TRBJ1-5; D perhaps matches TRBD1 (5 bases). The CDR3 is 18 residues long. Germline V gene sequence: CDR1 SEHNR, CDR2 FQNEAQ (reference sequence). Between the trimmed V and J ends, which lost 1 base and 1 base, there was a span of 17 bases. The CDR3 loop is CASSLGTLGRGSNQPQHF. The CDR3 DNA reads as TGTGCCAGCAGCTTAGGCACCTTAGGGAGGGGCAGCAATCAGCCCCAGCATTTT.

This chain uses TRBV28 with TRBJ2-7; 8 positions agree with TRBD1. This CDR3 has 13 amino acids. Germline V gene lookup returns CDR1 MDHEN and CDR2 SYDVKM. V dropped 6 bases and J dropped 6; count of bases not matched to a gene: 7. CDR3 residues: CASRRTGTREQYF. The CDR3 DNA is TGTGCCAGCAGACGGACAGGGACGCGCGAGCAGTACTTC. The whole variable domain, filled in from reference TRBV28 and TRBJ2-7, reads DVKVTQSSRYLVKRTGEKVFLECVQDMDHENMFWYRQDPGLGLRLIYFSYDVKMKEKGDIPEGYSVSREKKERFSLILESASTNQTSMYLCASRRTGTREQYFGPGTRLTVT.

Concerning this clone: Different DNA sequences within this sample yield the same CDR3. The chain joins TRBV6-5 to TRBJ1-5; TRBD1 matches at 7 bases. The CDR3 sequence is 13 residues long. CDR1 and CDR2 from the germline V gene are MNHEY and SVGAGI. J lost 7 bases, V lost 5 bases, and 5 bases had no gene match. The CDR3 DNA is TGTGCCAGCAGTCCCCAGGGGGGACAGCCCCAGCATTTT. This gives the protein CASSPQGGQPQHF.

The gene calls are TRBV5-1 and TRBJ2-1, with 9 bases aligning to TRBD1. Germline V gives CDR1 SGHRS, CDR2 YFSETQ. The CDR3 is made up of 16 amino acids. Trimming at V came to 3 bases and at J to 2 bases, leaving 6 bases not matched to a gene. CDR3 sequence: CASSSGTGLTYNEQFF. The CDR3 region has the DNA TGCGCCAGCAGCTCCGGGACAGGGCTCACCTACAATGAGCAGTTCTTC.

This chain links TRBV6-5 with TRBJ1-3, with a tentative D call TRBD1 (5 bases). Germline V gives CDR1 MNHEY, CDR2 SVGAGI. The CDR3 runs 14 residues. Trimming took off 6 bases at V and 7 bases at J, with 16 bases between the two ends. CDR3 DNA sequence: TGTGCCAGCAGCCAGCGGGGGGGTGGGAACACCATATATTTT. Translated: CASSQRGGGNTIYF.

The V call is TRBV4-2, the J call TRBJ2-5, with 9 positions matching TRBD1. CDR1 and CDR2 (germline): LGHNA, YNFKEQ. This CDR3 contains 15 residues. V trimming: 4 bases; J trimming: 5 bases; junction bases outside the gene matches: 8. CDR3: CASSPGTGIMETQYF. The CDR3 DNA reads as TGTGCCAGCAGCCCCGGGACAGGGATAATGGAGACCCAGTACTTC.

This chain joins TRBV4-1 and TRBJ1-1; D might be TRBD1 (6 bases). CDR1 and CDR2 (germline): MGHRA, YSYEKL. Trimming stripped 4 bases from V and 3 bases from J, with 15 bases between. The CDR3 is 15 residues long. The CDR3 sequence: CASSRVGGADTEAFF. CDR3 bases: TGCGCCAGCAGCCGGGTAGGGGGGGCCGACACTGAAGCTTTCTTT.

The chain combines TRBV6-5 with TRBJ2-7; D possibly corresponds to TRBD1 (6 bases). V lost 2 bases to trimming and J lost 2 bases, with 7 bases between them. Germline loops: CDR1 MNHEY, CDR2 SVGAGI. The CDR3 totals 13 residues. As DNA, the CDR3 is TGTGCCAGCAGTTACGGACAGACCTACGAGCAGTACTTC. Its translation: CASSYGQTYEQYF.

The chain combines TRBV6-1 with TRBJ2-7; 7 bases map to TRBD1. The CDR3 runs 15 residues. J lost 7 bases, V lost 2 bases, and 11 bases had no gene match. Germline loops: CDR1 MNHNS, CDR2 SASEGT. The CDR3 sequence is CASSEQTGSIEEQYF. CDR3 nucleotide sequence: TGTGCCAGCAGTGAACAGACAGGGTCTATAGAAGAGCAGTACTTC.

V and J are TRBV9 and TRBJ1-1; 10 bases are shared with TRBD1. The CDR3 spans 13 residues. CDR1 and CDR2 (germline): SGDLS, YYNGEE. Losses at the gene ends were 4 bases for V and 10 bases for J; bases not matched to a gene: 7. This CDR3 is CASSPRQGAGAFF. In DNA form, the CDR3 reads TGTGCCAGCAGCCCCCGACAGGGGGCAGGAGCTTTCTTT. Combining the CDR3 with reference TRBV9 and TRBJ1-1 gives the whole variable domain DSGVTQTPKHLITATGQRVTLRCSPRSGDLSVYWYQQSLDQGLQFLIQYYNGEERAKGNILERFSAQQFPDLHSELNLSSLELGDSALYFCASSPRQGAGAFFGQGTRLTVV.

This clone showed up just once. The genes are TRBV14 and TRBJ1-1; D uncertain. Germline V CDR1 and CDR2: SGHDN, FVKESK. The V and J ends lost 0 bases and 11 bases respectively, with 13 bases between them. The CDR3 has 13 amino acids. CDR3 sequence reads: CASSQDGSRRAFF. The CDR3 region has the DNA TGTGCCAGCAGCCAAGACGGATCTCGGCGGGCTTTCTTT.

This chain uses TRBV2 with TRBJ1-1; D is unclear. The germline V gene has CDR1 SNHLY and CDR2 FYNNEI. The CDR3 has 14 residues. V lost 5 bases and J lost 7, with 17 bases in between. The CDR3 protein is CASSPIQLILEAFF. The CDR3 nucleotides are TGTGCCAGCAGTCCCATCCAGTTGATCCTTGAAGCTTTCTTT.

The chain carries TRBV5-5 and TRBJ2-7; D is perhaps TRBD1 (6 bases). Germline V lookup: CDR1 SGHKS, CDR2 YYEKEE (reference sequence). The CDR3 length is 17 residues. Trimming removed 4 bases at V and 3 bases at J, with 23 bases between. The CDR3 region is CASSTQGTLWGGYEQYF. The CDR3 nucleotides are TGTGCCAGCAGCACCCAGGGGACACTCTGGGGTGGCTACGAGCAGTACTTC.

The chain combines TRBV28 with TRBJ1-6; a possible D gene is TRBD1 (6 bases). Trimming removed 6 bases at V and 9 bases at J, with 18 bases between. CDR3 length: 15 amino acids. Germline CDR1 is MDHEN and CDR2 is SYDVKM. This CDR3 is CASRPGTSFSSPLHF. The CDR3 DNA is TGTGCCAGCAGGCCCGGGACATCTTTCAGTTCACCCCTCCACTTT.

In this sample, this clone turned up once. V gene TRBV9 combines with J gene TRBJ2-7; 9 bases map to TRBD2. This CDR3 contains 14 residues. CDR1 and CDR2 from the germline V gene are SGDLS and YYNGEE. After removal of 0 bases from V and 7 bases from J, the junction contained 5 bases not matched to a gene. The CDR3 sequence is CASSVDGTSSEQYF. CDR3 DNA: TGTGCCAGCAGCGTAGATGGGACTAGCAGTGAGCAGTACTTC.

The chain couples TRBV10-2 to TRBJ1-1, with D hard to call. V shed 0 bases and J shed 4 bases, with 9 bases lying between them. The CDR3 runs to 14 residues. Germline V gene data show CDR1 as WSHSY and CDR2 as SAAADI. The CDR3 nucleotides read TGCGCCAGCAGTGAGTCGTTCAGGTCCACTGAAGCTTTCTTT. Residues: CASSESFRSTEAFF.